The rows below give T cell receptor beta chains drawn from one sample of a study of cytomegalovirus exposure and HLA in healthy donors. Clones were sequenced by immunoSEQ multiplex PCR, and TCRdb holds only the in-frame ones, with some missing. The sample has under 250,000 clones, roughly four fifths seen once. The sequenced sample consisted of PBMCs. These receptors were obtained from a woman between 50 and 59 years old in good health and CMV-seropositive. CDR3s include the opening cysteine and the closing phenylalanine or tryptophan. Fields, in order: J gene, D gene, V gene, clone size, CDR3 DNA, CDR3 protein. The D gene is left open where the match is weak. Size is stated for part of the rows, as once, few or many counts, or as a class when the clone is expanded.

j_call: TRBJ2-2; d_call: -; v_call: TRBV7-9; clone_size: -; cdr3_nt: TGTTCCAGCAGCCTTAACACCGGGGAGCTGTTTTTT; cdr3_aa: CSSSLNTGELFF
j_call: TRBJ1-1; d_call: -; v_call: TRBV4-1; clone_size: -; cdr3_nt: TGCGCCAGCAGCCAAGAACAGCCCACGTACACTGAAGCTTTCTTT; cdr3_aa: CASSQEQPTYTEAFF
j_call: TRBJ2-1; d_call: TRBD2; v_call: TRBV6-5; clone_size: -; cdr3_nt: TGTGCCAGCAGTTACTCTAGCGGGGGGGCCAATGAGCAGTTCTTC; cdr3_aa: CASSYSSGGANEQFF
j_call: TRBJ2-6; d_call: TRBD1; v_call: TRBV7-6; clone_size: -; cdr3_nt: TGTGCCAGCAGCTACGGGACAGCCTCTGGGGCCAACGTCCTGACTTTC; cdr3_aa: CASSYGTASGANVLTF
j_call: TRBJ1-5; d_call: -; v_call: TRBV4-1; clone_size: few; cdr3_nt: TGCGCCAGCAGCCAAGAACGTGGGCGCAATCAGCCCCAGCATTTT; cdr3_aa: CASSQERGRNQPQHF
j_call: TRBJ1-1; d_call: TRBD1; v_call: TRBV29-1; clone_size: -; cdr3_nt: TGCAGCGGGGCGGGACAGTTCACTGAAGCTTTCTTT; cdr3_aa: CSGAGQFTEAFF
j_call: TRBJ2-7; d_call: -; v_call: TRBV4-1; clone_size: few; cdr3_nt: TGCGCCAGCAGCCAAGATGGGCAGGGCTTAGGCTACGAGCAGTACTTC; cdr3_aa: CASSQDGQGLGYEQYF
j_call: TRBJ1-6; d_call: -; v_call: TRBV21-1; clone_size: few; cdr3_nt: TGTGCCAGCCCCGGGACAGGCGGCGAAGGTTATTCACCCCTCCACTTT; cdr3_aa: CASPGTGGEGYSPLHF
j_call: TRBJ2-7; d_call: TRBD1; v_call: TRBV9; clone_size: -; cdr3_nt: TGTGCCAGCAGCCCCGGGACAGGGTCCTACGAGCAGTACTTC; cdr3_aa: CASSPGTGSYEQYF
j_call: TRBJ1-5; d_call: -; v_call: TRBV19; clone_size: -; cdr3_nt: TGTGCCAGTAGTATAGCTTGGGGGGGGAGCAATCAGCCCCAGCATTTT; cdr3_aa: CASSIAWGGSNQPQHF
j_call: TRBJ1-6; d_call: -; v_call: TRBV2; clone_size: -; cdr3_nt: TGTGCCAGCAGTGAGAGCGGCCATTCACCCCTCCACTTT; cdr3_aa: CASSESGHSPLHF
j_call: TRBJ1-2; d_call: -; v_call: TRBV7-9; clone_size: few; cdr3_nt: TGTGCCAGCAGCTACCTATTAGACATCTATGGCTACACCTTC; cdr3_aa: CASSYLLDIYGYTF
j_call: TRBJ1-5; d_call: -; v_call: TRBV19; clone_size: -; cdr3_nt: TGTGCCAGTAGCCTCGGGGGGATTAGCAATCAGCCCCAGCATTTT; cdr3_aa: CASSLGGISNQPQHF
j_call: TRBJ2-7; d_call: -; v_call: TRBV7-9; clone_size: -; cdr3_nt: TGTGCCAGCAGCTCGGACTTGTTCGAGCAGTACTTC; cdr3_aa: CASSSDLFEQYF
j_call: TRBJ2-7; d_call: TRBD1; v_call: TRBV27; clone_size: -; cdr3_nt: TGTGCCAGCAGCTCCGCGGGACAGGAGATGTACGAGCAGTACTTC; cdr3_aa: CASSSAGQEMYEQYF
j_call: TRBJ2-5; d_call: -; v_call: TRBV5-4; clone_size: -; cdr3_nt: TGTGCCAGCAGCTCCCCCACCGCTGGGAGCCAAGAGACCCAGTACTTC; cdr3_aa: CASSSPTAGSQETQYF
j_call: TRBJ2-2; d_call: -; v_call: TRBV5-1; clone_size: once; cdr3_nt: TGCGCCAGCAGCTTACGGCAGGTTGACACCGGGGAGCTGTTTTTT; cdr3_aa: CASSLRQVDTGELFF
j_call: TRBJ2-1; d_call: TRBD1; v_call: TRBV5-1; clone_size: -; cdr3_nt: TGCGCCAGCAGCGTGTTGCAGGGGGCCGGGAATGAGCAGTTCTTC; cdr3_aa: CASSVLQGAGNEQFF
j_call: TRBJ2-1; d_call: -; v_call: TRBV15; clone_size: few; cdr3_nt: TGTGCCACCAGCGCCGACCGGCTTGGGCCACAGTTCTTC; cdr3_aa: CATSADRLGPQFF
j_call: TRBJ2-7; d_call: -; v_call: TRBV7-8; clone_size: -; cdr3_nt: TGTGCCAGCAGCCATGGACAGAGCTCCTACGAGCAGTACTTC; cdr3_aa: CASSHGQSSYEQYF
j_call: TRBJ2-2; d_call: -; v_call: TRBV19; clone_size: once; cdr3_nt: TGTGCCAGTAGTATTTGGCGGGATCACGGGGAGCTGTTTTTT; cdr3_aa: CASSIWRDHGELFF
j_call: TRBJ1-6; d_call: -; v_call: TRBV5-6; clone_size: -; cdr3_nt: TGTGCCAGCAGCTTGGGACAGAATTATAATTCACCCCTCCACTTT; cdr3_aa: CASSLGQNYNSPLHF
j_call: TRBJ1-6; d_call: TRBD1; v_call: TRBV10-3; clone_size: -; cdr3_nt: TGTGCCATCAGTCCTCAGGGGGCCCGTAATTCACCCCTCCACTTT; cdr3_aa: CAISPQGARNSPLHF
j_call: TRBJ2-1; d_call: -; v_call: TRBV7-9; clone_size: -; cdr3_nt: TGTTCCAGCAGCCCACAGTACAATGAGCAGTTCTTC; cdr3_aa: CSSSPQYNEQFF
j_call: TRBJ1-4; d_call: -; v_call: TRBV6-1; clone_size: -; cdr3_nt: TGTGCCAGCAGTGAAGTACAGCAAGAAAAACTGTTTTTT; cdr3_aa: CASSEVQQEKLFF
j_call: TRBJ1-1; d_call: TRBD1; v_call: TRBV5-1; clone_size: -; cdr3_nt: TGCGCCAGCCGTGGACAGGGGGCAAATGAAGCTTTCTTT; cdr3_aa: CASRGQGANEAFF
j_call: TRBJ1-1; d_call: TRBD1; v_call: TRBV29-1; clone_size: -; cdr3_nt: TGCAGCGTCTCGGACAGGTCTTACACTGAAGCTTTCTTT; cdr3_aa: CSVSDRSYTEAFF
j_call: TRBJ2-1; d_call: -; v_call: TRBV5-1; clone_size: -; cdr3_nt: TGCGCCAGCAGCTTACATAAAACCTACAATGAGCAGTTCTTC; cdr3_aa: CASSLHKTYNEQFF
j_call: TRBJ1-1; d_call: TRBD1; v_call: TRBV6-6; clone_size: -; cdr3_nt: TGTGCCAGCAGTCCACCCCCGACAGGGGGCACTGAAGCTTTCTTT; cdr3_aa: CASSPPPTGGTEAFF
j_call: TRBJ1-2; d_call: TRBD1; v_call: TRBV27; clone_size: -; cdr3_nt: TGTGCCAGCAGTTTATCTTATGAGCCCGGGACAGGGATCGGCTACACCTTC; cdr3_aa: CASSLSYEPGTGIGYTF
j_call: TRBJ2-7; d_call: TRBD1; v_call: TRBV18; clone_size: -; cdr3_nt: TGTGCCAGCTCACCACCTAGGGGACAGGGGATGGGGCAGTACTTC; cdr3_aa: CASSPPRGQGMGQYF
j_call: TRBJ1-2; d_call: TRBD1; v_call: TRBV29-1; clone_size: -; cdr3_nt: TGCAGCGTTACAGACAGGGAGGAGGGCTACACCTTC; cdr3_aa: CSVTDREEGYTF
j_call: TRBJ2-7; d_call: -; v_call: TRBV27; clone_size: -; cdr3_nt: TGTGCCAGCAGCCCCGGATACAGGTACGAGCAGTACTTC; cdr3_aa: CASSPGYRYEQYF
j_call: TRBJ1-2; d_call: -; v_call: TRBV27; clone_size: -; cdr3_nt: TGTGCCAGCAGTTTGAGGAGGAACTATGGCTACACCTTC; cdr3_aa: CASSLRRNYGYTF
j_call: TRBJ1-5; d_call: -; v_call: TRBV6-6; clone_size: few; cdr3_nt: TGTGCCAGCAGTTCTAGCGGGGATCAGCCCCAGCATTTT; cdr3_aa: CASSSSGDQPQHF
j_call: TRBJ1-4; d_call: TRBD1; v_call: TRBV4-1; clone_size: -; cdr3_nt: TGCGCCAGCAGCCAAGAAACAGGGGGGGATGAAAAACTGTTTTTT; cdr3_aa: CASSQETGGDEKLFF
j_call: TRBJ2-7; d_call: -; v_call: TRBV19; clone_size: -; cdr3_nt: TGTGCCAGTAGTATTGCGGCCTCCTACGAGCAGTACTTC; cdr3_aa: CASSIAASYEQYF
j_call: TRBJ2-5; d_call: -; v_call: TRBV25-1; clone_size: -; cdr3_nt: TGTGCCAGCAGTGACCGGAGAGGGACTGGGGTCGAGACCCAGTACTTC; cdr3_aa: CASSDRRGTGVETQYF
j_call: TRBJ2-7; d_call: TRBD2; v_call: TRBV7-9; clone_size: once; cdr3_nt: TGTGCCAGCAGCTTGACTAGCGGACTCTCCTACGAGCAGTACTTC; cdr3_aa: CASSLTSGLSYEQYF
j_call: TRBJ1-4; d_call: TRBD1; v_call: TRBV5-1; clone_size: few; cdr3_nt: TGCGCCAGCAAATCCGGGACAGGAGATGAAAAACTGTTTTTT; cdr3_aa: CASKSGTGDEKLFF